Listed here is a single TCR beta chain. The entry originates in a study of patients and donors after allogeneic stem cell transplantation. In TCRdb, the RT-PCR reads were re-called with MiXCR into one record per CDR3 protein. This repertoire shows 98,000 or so distinct CDR3 sequences, less than 45% found once; its top ten account for around 27%. The CDR3 extends over 12 amino acids. Germline assignment: CDR1 SGHTA and CDR2 FQGNSA. V dropped 5 bases and J dropped 4 bases, with 7 bases sitting between them. The V gene is TRBV7-2, the J gene TRBJ2-3; D gene unclear. The receptor was derived from a human donor who was either an allogeneic HSCT recipient or a stem cell or donor lymphocyte infusion donor (not recorded which). It is not recorded whose cells these are; they may come from a transplant donor. The sequenced sample consisted of blood, either unsorted or a sorted T cell fraction (not recorded which). CDR3: CASSPAPDTQYF. For the CDR3, the DNA is TGTGCCAGCAGCCCAGCCCCAGATACGCAGTATTTT.